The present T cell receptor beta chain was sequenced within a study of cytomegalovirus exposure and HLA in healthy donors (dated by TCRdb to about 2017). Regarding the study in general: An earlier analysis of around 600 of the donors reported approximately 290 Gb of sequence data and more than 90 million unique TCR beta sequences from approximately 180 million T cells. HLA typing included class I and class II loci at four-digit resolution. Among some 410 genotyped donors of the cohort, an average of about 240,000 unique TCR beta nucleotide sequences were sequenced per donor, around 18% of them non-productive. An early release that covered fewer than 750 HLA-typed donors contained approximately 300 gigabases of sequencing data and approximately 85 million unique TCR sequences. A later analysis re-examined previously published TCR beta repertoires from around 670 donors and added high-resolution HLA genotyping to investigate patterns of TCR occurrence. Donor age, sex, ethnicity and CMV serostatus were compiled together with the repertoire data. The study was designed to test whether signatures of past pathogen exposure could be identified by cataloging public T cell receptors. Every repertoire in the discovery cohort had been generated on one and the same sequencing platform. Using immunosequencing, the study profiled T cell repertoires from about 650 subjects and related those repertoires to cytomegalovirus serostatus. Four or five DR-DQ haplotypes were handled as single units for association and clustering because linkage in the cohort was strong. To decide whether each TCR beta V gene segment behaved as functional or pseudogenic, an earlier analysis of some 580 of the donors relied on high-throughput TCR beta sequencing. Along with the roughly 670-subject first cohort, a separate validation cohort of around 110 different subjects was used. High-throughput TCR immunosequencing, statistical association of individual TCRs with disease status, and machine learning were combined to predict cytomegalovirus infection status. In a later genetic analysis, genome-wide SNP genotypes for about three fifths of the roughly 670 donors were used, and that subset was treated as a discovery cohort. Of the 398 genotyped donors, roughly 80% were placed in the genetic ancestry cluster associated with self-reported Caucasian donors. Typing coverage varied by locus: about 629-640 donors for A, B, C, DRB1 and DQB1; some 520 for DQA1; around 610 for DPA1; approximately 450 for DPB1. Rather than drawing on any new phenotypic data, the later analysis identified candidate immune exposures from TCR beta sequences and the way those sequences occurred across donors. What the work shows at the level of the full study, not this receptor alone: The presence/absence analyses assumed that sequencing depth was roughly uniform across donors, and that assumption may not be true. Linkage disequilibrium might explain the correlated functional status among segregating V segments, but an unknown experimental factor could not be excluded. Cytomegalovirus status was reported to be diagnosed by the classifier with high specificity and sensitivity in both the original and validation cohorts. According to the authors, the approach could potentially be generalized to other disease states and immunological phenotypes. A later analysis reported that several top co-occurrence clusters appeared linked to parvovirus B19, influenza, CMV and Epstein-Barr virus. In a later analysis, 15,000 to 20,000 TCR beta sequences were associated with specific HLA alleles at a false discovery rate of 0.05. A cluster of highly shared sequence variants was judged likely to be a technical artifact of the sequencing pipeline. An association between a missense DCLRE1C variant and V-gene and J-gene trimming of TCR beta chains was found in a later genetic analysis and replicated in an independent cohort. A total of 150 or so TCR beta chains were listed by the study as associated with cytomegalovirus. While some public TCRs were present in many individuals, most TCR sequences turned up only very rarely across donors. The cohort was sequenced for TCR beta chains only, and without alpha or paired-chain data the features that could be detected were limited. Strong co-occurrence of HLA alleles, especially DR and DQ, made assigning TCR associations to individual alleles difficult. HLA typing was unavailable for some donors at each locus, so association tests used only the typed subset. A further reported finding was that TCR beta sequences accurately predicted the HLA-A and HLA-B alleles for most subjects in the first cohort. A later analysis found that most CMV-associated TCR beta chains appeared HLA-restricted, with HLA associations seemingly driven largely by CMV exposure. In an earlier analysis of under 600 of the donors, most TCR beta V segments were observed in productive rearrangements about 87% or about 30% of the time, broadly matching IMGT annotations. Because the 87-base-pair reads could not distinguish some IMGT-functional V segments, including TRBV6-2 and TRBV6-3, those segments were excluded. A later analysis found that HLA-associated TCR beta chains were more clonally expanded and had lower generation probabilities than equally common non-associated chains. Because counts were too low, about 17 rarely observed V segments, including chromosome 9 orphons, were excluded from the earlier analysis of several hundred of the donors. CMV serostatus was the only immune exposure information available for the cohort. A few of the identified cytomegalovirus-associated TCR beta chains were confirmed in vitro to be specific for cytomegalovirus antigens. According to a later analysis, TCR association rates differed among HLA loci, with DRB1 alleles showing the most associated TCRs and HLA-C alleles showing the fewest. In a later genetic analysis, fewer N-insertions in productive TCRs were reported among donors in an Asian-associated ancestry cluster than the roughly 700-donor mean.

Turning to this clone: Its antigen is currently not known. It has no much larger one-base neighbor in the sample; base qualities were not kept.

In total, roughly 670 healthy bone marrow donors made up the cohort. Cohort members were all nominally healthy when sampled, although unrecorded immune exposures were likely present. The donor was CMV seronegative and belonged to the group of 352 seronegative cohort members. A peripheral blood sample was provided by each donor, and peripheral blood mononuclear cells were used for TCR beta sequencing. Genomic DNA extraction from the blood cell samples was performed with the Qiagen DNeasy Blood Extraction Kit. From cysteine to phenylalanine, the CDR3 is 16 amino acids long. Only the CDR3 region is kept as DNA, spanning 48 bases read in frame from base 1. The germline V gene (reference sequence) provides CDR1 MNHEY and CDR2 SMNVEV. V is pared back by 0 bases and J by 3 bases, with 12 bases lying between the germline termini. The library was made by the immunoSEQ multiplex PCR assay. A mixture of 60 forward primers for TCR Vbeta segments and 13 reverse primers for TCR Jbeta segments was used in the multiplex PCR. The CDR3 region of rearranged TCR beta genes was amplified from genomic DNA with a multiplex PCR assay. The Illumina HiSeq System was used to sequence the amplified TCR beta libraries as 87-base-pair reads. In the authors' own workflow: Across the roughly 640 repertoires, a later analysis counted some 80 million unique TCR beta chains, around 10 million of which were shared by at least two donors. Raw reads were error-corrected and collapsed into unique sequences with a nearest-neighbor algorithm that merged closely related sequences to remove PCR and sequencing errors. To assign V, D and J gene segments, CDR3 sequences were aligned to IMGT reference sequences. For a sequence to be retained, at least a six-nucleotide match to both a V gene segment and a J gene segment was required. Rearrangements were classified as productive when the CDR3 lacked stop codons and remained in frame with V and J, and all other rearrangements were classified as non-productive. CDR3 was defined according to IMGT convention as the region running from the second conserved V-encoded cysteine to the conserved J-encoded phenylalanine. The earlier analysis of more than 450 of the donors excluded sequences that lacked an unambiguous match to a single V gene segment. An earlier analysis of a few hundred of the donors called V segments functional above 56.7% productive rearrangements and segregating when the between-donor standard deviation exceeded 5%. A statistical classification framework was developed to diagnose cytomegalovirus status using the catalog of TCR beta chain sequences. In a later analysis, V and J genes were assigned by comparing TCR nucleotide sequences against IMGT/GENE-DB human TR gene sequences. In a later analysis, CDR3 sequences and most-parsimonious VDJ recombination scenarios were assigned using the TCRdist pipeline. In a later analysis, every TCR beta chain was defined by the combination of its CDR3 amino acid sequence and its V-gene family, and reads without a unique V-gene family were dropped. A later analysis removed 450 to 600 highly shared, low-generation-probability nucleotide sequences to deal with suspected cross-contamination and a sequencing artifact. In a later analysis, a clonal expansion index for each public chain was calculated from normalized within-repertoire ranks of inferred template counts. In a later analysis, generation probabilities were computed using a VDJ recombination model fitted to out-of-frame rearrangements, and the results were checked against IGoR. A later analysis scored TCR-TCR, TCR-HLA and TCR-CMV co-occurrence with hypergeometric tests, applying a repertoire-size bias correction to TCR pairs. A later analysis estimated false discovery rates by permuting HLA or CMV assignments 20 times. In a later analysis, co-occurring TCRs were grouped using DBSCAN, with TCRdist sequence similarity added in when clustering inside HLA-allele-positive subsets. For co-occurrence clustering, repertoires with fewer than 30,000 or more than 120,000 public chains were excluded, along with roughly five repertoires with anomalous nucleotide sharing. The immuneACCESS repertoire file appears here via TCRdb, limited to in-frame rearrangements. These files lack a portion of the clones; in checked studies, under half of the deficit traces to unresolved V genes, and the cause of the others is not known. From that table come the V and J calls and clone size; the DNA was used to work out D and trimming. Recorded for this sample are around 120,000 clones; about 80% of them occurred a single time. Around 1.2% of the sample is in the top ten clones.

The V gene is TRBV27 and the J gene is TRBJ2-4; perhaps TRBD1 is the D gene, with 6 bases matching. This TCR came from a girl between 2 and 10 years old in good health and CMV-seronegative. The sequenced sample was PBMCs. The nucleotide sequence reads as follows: TGTGCCAGCAGTTTATCCTACAGGGATGACAAAAACATTCAGTACTTC. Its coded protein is CASSLSYRDDKNIQYF.